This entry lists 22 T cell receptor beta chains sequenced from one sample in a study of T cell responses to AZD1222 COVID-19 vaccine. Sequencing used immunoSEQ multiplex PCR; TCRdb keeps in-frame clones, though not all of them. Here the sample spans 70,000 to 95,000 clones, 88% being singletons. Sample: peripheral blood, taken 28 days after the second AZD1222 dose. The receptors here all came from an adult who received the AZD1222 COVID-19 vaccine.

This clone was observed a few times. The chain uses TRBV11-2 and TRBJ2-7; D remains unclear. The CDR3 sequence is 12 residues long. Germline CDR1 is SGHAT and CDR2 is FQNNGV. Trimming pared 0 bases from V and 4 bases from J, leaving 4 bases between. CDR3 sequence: CASSLDRYEQYF. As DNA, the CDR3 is TGTGCCAGCAGCTTAGATAGGTACGAGCAGTACTTC.

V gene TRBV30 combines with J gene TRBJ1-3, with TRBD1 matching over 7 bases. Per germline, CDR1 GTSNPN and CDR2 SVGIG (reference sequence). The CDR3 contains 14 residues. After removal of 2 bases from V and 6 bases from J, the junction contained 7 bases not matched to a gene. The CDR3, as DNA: TGTGCCTGGAGTCCACGGGACAGCCAAAACACCATATATTTT. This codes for CAWSPRDSQNTIYF.

The CDR3 region has the DNA TGTGCCAGCAGCCCTACACCCCGGGGAGGCAATCAGCCCCAGCATTTT. This codes for CASSPTPRGGNQPQHF. The chain links TRBV5-8 to TRBJ1-5; D unclear. Germline lookup yields CDR1 SGHTS and CDR2 YDEGEE. CDR3 size: 16 residues. The V gene lost 4 bases and the J gene lost 2 bases, with 16 bases spanning the gap. The complete variable domain, with remaining parts taken from reference TRBV5-8 and TRBJ1-5, reads EAGVTQSPTHLIKTRGQQATLRCSPISGHTSVYWYQQALGLGLQFLLWYDEGEERNRGNFPPRFSGRQFPNYSSELNVNALELEDSALYLCASSPTPRGGNQPQHFGDGTRLSIL.

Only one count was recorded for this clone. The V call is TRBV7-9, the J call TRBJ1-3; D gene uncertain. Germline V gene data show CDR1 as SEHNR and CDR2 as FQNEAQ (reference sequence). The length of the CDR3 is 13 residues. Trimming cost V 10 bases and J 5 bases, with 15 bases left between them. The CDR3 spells CATLPPVRNTIYF. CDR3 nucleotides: TGTGCCACCCTGCCGCCGGTTCGAAACACCATATATTTT.

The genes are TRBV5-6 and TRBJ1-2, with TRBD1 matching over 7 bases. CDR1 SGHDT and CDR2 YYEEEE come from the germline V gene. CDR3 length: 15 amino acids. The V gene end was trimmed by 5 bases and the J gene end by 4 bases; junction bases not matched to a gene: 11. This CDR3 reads CASRGGRDSLYGYTF. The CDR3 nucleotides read TGTGCCAGCAGAGGAGGTAGGGACAGTCTCTATGGCTACACCTTC.

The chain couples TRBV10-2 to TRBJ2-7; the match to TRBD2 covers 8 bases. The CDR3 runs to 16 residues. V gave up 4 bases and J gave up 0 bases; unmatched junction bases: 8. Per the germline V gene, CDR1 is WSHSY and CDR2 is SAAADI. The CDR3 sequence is CASSVFSGTSSYEQYF. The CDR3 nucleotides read TGCGCCAGCAGTGTATTTAGCGGGACAAGCTCCTACGAGCAGTACTTC.

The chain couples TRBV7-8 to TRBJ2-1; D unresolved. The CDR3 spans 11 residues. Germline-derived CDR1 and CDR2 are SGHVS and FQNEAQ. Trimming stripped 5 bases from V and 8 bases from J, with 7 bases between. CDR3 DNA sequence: TGTGCCAGCAGCCCGGACGATGAGCAGTTCTTC. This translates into CASSPDDEQFF. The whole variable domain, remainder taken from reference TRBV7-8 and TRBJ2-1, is GAGVSQSPRYKVAKRGQDVALRCDPISGHVSLFWYQQALGQGPEFLTYFQNEAQLDKSGLPSDRFFAERPEGSVSTLKIQRTQQEDSAVYLCASSPDDEQFFGPGTRLTVL.

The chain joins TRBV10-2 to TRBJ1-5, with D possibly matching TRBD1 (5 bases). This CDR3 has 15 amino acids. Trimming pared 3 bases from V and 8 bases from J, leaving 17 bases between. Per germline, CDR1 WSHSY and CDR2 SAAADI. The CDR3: CASSDKGLMGEPQHF. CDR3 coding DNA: TGCGCCAGCAGTGACAAGGGACTGATGGGTGAGCCCCAGCATTTT.

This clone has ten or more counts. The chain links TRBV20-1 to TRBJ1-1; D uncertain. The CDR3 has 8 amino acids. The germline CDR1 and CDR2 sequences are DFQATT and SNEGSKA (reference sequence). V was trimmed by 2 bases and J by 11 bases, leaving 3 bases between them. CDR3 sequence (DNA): TGCAGTGCTAGAAGCGCTTTCTTT. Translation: CSARSAFF.

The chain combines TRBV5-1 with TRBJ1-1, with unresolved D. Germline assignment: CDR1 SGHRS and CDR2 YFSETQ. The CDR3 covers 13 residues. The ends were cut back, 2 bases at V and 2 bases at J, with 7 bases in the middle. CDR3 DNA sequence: TGCGCCAGCAGCTTCGGCCCTAACACTGAAGCTTTCTTT. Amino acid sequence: CASSFGPNTEAFF.

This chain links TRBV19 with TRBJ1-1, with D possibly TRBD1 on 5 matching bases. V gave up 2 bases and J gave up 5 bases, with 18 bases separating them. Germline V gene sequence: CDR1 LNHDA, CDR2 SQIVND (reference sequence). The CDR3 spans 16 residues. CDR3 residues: CASSIMSGLRRTEAFF. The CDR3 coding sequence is TGTGCCAGTAGTATAATGTCGGGACTCCGTAGGACTGAAGCTTTCTTT.

This CDR3 is CASSLTGGPLNEQFF. CDR3 nucleotides: TGTGCCAGCAGCTTAACGGGAGGGCCTCTCAATGAGCAGTTCTTC. The rearrangement links TRBV7-2 to TRBJ2-1; 8 nucleotides match TRBD2. J lost 6 bases, V lost 2 bases, and 6 bases had no gene match. CDR1 and CDR2 from the germline V gene are SGHTA and FQGNSA. The CDR3 covers 15 residues. The whole variable domain, filled in from reference TRBV7-2 and TRBJ2-1, reads GAGVSQSPSNKVTEKGKDVELRCDPISGHTALYWYRQSLGQGLEFLIYFQGNSAPDKSGLPSDRFSAERTGGSVSTLTIQRTQQEDSAVYLCASSLTGGPLNEQFFGPGTRLTVL.

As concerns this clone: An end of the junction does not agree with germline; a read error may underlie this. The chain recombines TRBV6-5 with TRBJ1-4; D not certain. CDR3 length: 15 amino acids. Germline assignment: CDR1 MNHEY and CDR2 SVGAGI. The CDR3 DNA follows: TGTGCCAGCAGTAGACAACTCCTTACTAGTGAAAAACTGTTTTTT. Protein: CASSRQLLTSEKLFF.

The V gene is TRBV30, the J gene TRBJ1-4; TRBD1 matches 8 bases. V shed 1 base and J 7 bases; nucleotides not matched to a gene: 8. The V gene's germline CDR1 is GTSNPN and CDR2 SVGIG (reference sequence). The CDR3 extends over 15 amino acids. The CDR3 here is CAWSAATGASEKLFF. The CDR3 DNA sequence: TGTGCCTGGAGTGCAGCGACAGGGGCAAGTGAAAAACTGTTTTTT.

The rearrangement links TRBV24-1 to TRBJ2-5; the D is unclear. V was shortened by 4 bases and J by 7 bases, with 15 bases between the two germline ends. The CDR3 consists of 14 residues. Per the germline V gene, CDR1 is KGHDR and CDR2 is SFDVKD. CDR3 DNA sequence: TGTGCCACCAGTGACCCCGGACGAAAGGGGACCCAGTACTTC. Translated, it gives CATSDPGRKGTQYF.

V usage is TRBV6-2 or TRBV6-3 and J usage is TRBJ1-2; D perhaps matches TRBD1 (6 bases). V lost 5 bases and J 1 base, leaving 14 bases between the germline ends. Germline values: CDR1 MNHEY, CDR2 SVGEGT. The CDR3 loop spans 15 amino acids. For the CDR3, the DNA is TGTGCCAGCAGTGAGTCCGGACAGTATAACTATGGCTACACCTTC. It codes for CASSESGQYNYGYTF.

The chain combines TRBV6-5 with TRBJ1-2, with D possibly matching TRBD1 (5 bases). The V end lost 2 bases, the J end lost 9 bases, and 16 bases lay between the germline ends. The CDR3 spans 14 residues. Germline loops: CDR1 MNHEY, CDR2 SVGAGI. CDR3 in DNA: TGTGCCAGCAGTTACGGCAGGGTGGGGTCGAGCTACACCTTC. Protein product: CASSYGRVGSSYTF.

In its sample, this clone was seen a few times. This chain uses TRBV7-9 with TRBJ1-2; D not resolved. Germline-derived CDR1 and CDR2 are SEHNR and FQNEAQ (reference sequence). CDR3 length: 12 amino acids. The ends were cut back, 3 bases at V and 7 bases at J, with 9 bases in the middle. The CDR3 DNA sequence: TGTGCCAGCAGCTTTTGGGAGTCTGGCTACACCTTC. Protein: CASSFWESGYTF.

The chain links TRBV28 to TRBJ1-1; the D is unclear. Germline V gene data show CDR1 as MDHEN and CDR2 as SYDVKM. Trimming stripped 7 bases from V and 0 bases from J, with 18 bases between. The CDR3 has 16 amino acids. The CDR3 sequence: CASKPVDTYMNTEAFF. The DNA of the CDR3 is TGTGCCAGCAAGCCCGTCGATACGTACATGAACACTGAAGCTTTCTTT.

The DNA of the CDR3 is TGTGCCAGTAGTGCGAGCAGGAACACCGGGGAGCTGTTTTTT. As protein: CASSASRNTGELFF. The chain couples TRBV19 to TRBJ2-2; no clear D. Trimming removed 5 bases at V and 1 base at J, with 8 bases between. The CDR3 has 14 amino acids. The germline V gene encodes CDR1 LNHDA and CDR2 SQIVND (reference sequence).

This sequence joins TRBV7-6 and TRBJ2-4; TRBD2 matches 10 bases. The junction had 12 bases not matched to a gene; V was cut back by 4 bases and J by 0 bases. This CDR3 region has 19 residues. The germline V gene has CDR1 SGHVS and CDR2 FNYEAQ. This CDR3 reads CASSSSLSGRAGAKNIQYF. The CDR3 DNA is TGTGCCAGCAGCTCCAGCCTAAGCGGGAGGGCCGGAGCCAAAAACATTCAGTACTTC.

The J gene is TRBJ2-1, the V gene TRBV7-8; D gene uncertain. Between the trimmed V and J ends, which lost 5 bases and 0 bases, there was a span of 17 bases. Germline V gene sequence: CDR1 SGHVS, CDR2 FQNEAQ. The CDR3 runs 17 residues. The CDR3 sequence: CASSPPGPLSSYNEQFF. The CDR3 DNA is TGTGCCAGCAGCCCACCTGGTCCGTTGAGCTCCTACAATGAGCAGTTCTTC.